These 5 T cell receptor beta chains came from one sample sequenced in a study of regulatory and conventional T cells in RAG deficiency. Profiling relied on immunoSEQ multiplex PCR, and the TCRdb table lists in-frame clones only, not all of them. Of roughly 35,000 clones in the sample, 89% were seen once. These data are also associated with another study on regulatory T cells. Per that study: The primer mix had 52 TRBV and 13 TRBJ primers.

Sequencing was done on a sample of CD8+ T cells sorted from blood. These TCRs come from a human donor in good health.

The chain is built from TRBV2 and TRBJ2-3, with 8 positions matching TRBD2. There are 14 residues in the CDR3. Trimming cost V 6 bases and J 4 bases; bases outside gene matches: 6. Germline CDR1 reads SNHLY; CDR2 reads FYNNEI. In DNA form, the CDR3 reads TGTGCCAGCAGAGACAGCGGGAGTTCAGATACGCAGTATTTT. Encoded protein: CASRDSGSSDTQYF.

V and J are TRBV30 and TRBJ2-1, with D unclear. Germline values: CDR1 GTSNPN, CDR2 SVGIG (reference sequence). V was clipped by 0 bases and J by 5 bases, with 8 bases between them. CDR3 length: 13 residues. CDR3 loop: CAWSVRRDNEQFF. Written as DNA, the CDR3 is TGTGCCTGGAGTGTTCGCCGAGACAATGAGCAGTTCTTC.

V and J are TRBV9 and TRBJ1-3; D not resolved. The germline CDR1 and CDR2 sequences are SGDLS and YYNGEE. This CDR3 region has 18 residues. Deletions cut 4 bases from V and 4 bases from J, with 24 bases between. The CDR3 region is CASSPYTSGPSTGNTIYF. The CDR3 DNA follows: TGTGCCAGCAGCCCCTATACCTCCGGGCCCTCAACAGGAAACACCATATATTTT.

The CDR3 bases are TGTGCCAGCAGCTTGCCGTCTAGGGGCACTGAAGCTTTCTTT. Translating gives CASSLPSRGTEAFF. The chain employs TRBV5-4 and TRBJ1-1, with D tentatively TRBD1 (5 bases). There are 14 residues in the CDR3. Trimming took off 1 base at V and 4 bases at J, with 11 bases between the two ends. The germline V gene has CDR1 SGHNT and CDR2 YYREEE (reference sequence). Full variable domain (outside the CDR3, taken from reference TRBV5-4 and TRBJ1-1): ETGVTQSPTHLIKTRGQQVTLRCSSQSGHNTVSWYQQALGQGPQFIFQYYREEENGRGNFPPRFSGLQFPNYSSELNVNALELDDSALYLCASSLPSRGTEAFFGQGTRLTVV.

V usage is TRBV5-1 and J usage is TRBJ2-2; D is perhaps TRBD1 or TRBD2 (5 bases each). The V gene's germline CDR1 is SGHRS and CDR2 YFSETQ. The CDR3 runs to 16 residues. Between the trimmed V and J ends, which lost 2 bases and 5 bases, there was a span of 16 bases. The CDR3 coding sequence is TGCGCCAGCAGCTTTACGTTCGACGGGGCGACCGGGGAGCTGTTTTTT. It yields the protein CASSFTFDGATGELFF. Together with reference TRBV5-1 and TRBJ2-2, the CDR3 gives the full variable domain: KAGVTQTPRYLIKTRGQQVTLSCSPISGHRSVSWYQQTPGQGLQFLFEYFSETQRNKGNFPGRFSGRQFSNSRSEMNVSTLELGDSALYLCASSFTFDGATGELFFGEGSRLTVL.